This TCR beta chain was observed in a study of cytotoxic CD8 clonotypes in ibrutinib-treated CLL. Across the study: Results showed 24 partial and 2 complete responses; following median 68 months, approximately 15 remained remitted, about 12 advanced.

Sequencing used immunoSEQ multiplex PCR; TCRdb keeps in-frame clones, though not all of them. The table lists about 29,000 clones, 75% to 80% of them singletons. The CDR3 contains 16 residues. Per germline, CDR1 LGHNA and CDR2 YSLEER. Trimming took 0 bases from V and 7 from J, leaving 13 bases between them. The specimen comprised PBMCs, sampled after 36 months of ibrutinib treatment. The receptor was isolated from a human donor with chronic lymphocytic leukemia. The chain recombines TRBV4-3 with TRBJ1-6; D is ambiguous. CDR3 loop: CASSQDPAGKNSPLHF. In nucleotides, the CDR3 is TGCGCCAGCAGCCAAGATCCGGCCGGGAAGAATTCACCCCTCCACTTT.